The 22 T cell receptor beta chains below were found in one sample sequenced in a study of low-dose radiotherapy and immunotherapy resistance in tumors. Primers targeting TRAV and TRBV primed first-strand cDNA, covering alpha and beta chains. A constant-region primer paired with the V-primer adapter amplified TCRs over about 18 PCR cycles. In TCRdb, the reads were re-called with MiXCR into one record per CDR3 protein. The sample carries around 60,000 distinct CDR3 sequences, about 23% recorded once. The time point: after trial treatment. The treatment was: LDRT plus nivolumab, ipilimumab, low-dose cyclophosphamide and aspirin (RACIN trial). Sequenced material: PBMCs, taken after low-dose radiotherapy plus immunotherapy. Receptor source: a male donor with prostate cancer.

A remark on this clonotype: A read error may explain this, as a much larger clone is one base away. The rearrangement uses TRBV7-6 and TRBJ2-1; D is ambiguous. CDR1 is SGHVS and CDR2 is FNYEAQ in the germline V gene. Between the trimmed V and J ends, which lost 1 base and 7 bases, there was a span of 14 bases. The CDR3 is 15 residues long. As DNA, the CDR3 is TGTGCCAGCAGCTTAGTAATGACCTCCTGGAATGAGCAGTTCTTC. Translating gives CASSLVMTSWNEQFF.

With regard to this clonotype: A far larger clone is off by one base, so a read error is likely. V gene TRBV7-9 combines with J gene TRBJ2-2; D remains unclear. This CDR3 region has 14 residues. CDR1 is SEHNR, CDR2 FQNEAQ, per germline (reference sequence). Trimming took 1 base from V and 5 from J, leaving 8 bases between them. This CDR3 reads CASSLVLVTGELFF. In DNA form, the CDR3 reads TGTGCCAGCAGCTTAGTGCTAGTTACCGGGGAGCTGTTTTTT.

The sample holds many counts of this clonotype. V and J are TRBV21-1 and TRBJ1-2. TRBV21-1 is labeled a pseudogene. This CDR3 is 15 amino acids long. CDR3 bases: TGTGCCAGCAGCAATTCCTCCCCACTTAACTATGGCTACACCTTC. Translating gives CASSNSSPLNYGYTF.

This clonotype has at least ten counts. The chain has TRBV29-1 and TRBJ2-7; 9 nucleotides match TRBD1. V lost 4 bases, J lost 4 bases, and 5 bases stayed unmatched. This CDR3 region has 13 residues. Germline assignment: CDR1 SQVTM and CDR2 ANQGSEA. CDR3 sequence: CSVGDRALYEQYF. For the CDR3, the DNA is TGCAGCGTTGGGGACAGGGCTTTGTACGAGCAGTACTTC.

A note on this clonotype: A far larger clone is off by one base, so a read error is likely. This chain connects TRBV5-4 to TRBJ2-1, with 11 bases lining up with TRBD2. With V trimmed by 3 bases and J by 3 bases, 2 bases remained unmatched. The CDR3 spans 15 residues. Germline CDR1 reads SGHNT; CDR2 reads YYREEE (reference sequence). The CDR3: CASSSGTSGYNEQFF. The CDR3 DNA follows: TGTGCCAGCAGCTCCGGGACTAGCGGCTACAATGAGCAGTTCTTC.

This clonotype was counted many times. This sequence joins TRBV20-1 and TRBJ2-4, with D possibly matching TRBD1 (6 bases). The V gene lost 3 bases and the J gene lost 0 bases, with 12 bases spanning the gap. Germline V lookup: CDR1 DFQATT, CDR2 SNEGSKA (reference sequence). The CDR3 totals 15 residues. CDR3: CSASGQIIAKNIQYF. The CDR3, as DNA: TGCAGTGCTAGCGGACAGATCATAGCCAAAAACATTCAGTACTTC.

This clonotype was observed at least ten times. This rearrangement joins TRBV6-2 or TRBV6-3 to TRBJ2-5; D is unclear. V was clipped by 4 bases and J by 1 base, with 10 bases between them. Germline loops: CDR1 MNHEY, CDR2 SVGEGT. CDR3 length: 14 amino acids. In DNA, the CDR3 is TGTGCCAGCAGTTCAAGCCAGACCCAAGAGACCCAGTACTTC. Translating gives CASSSSQTQETQYF.

This clonotype appeared many times. V and J are TRBV5-5 and TRBJ1-1; D is possibly TRBD1 (5 bases). Trimming took off 3 bases at V and 1 base at J, with 13 bases between the two ends. Germline CDR1 and CDR2: SGHKS and YYEKEE (reference sequence). CDR3 length: 15 residues. The CDR3 reads CASSWAAGGNTEAFF. In DNA, the CDR3 is TGTGCCAGCAGCTGGGCGGCGGGGGGGAACACTGAAGCTTTCTTT. Using reference TRBV5-5 and TRBJ1-1 for the parts outside the CDR3, the full variable domain is DAGVTQSPTHLIKTRGQQVTLRCSPISGHKSVSWYQQVLGQGPQFIFQYYEKEERGRGNFPDRFSARQFPNYSSELNVNALLLGDSALYLCASSWAAGGNTEAFFGQGTRLTVV.

This clonotype occurred many times. J is TRBJ1-6 and V is TRBV2, with a weak D call TRBD1 (5 bases). The V gene lost 2 bases and the J gene lost 4 bases, with 12 bases spanning the gap. The CDR3 runs 16 residues. Germline V gene data show CDR1 as SNHLY and CDR2 as FYNNEI. The CDR3 loop is CASSELAGRYNSPLHF. CDR3 nucleotides: TGTGCCAGCAGTGAATTGGCAGGGAGATATAATTCACCCCTCCACTTT.

There are many counts of this clonotype. The chain uses TRBV2 and TRBJ1-1; TRBD1 might be the D (5 bases). Trimming cost V 7 bases and J 1 base, with 10 bases left between them. The germline CDR1 and CDR2 sequences are SNHLY and FYNNEI. This CDR3 comprises 13 residues. This chain's CDR3 is CASTRGENTEAFF. The CDR3 DNA is TGTGCCAGCACCCGAGGGGAGAACACTGAAGCTTTCTTT.

This clonotype came up many times. V is TRBV3-1 and J is TRBJ2-1; perhaps TRBD2 as D (6 bases). V was shortened by 5 bases and J by 8 bases, with 22 bases between the two germline ends. The length of the CDR3 is 16 residues. Germline V gene lookup returns CDR1 LGHDT and CDR2 YNNKEL (reference sequence). Here the CDR3 DNA reads TGTGCCAGCAGCTTCATGGGGACTCGCTTGATGGATGAGCAGTTCTTC. Protein product: CASSFMGTRLMDEQFF.

About this clonotype: A read error likely explains this, since a far larger clone differs by one base. The chain carries TRBV5-8 and TRBJ2-3; TRBD2 agrees at 8 bases. CDR3 size: 17 residues. The germline gives CDR1 SGHTS, CDR2 YDEGEE. The CDR3 nucleotides are TGTGTCAGCGCGGCCGGGACTAGTTTTTCTAGCACAGATACGCAGTATTTT. This translates into CVSAAGTSFSSTDTQYF. Based on the CDR3 plus reference TRBV5-8 and TRBJ2-3, the full variable domain is EAGVTQSPTHLIKTRGQQATLRCSPISGHTSVYWYQQALGLGLQFLLWYDEGEERNRGNFPPRFSGRQFPNYSSELNVNALELEDSALYLCVSAAGTSFSSTDTQYFGPGTRLTVL.

In this sample, this clonotype turned up many times. The chain employs TRBV7-6 and TRBJ2-3; a possible D gene is TRBD2 (6 bases). The CDR3 has 16 amino acids. Trimming took 0 bases from V and 1 from J, leaving 11 bases between them. Germline CDR1 and CDR2: SGHVS and FNYEAQ. The CDR3 here is CASSLAARDRTDTQYF. CDR3 bases: TGTGCCAGCAGCTTAGCGGCGCGGGACCGCACAGATACGCAGTATTTT.

In this sample, this clonotype turned up many times. This chain connects TRBV28 to TRBJ1-5; D remains ambiguous. Trimming removed 2 bases from V and 2 bases from J, with 16 bases in between. The germline gives CDR1 MDHEN, CDR2 SYDVKM. This CDR3 comprises 17 residues. The CDR3, as DNA: TGTGCCAGCAGTTTACCGCCAGTAGCCATAGGCAATCAGCCCCAGCATTTT. It encodes CASSLPPVAIGNQPQHF.

This clonotype was observed many times. The rearrangement joins TRBV27 to TRBJ2-5; maybe TRBD1 (7 bases). The CDR3 loop spans 14 amino acids. V lost 6 bases and J lost 5, with 16 bases in between. The germline V gene has CDR1 MNHEY and CDR2 SMNVEV (reference sequence). CDR3: CASSGQGGTETQYF. CDR3 bases: TGTGCCAGCAGCGGGCAGGGGGGAACGGAGACCCAGTACTTC.

Many counts were recorded for this clonotype. The rearrangement joins TRBV10-2 to TRBJ2-7; TRBD1 aligns across 9 bases. CDR3 size: 14 residues. After removal of 6 bases from V and 0 bases from J, the junction contained 3 bases not matched to a gene. Germline V gene data show CDR1 as WSHSY and CDR2 as SAAADI. As DNA, the CDR3 is TGCGCCAGCAGAGGGGGACAGGGCTCCTACGAGCAGTACTTC. This encodes CASRGGQGSYEQYF.

This clonotype was seen repeatedly, ten times or more. V and J are TRBV15 and TRBJ2-5; D perhaps matches TRBD2 (5 bases). Germline V gene sequence: CDR1 LNHNV, CDR2 YYDKDF (reference sequence). Trimming stripped 7 bases from V and 5 bases from J, with 14 bases between. CDR3 length: 13 residues. CDR3 amino acids: CATKLSGSETQYF. DNA of the CDR3: TGTGCCACCAAGCTCTCGGGAAGCGAGACCCAGTACTTC.

The chain carries TRBV7-2 and TRBJ2-2; 7 nucleotides match TRBD1. V trimming: 5 bases; J trimming: 2 bases; junction bases outside the gene matches: 8. From germline, CDR1 is SGHTA and CDR2 FQGNSA. The CDR3 consists of 16 residues. CDR3 DNA sequence: TGTGCCAGCAGCACCAAGGGGGCCTCAAACACCGGGGAGCTGTTTTTT. This gives the protein CASSTKGASNTGELFF.

This clonotype has at least ten counts. The chain recombines TRBV20-1 with TRBJ2-2, with D tentatively TRBD1 (6 bases). The length of the CDR3 is 15 residues. Trimming took off 3 bases at V and 5 bases at J, with 16 bases between the two ends. Germline V gene sequence: CDR1 DFQATT, CDR2 SNEGSKA (reference sequence). CDR3: CSARAGTKATGELFF. CDR3 nucleotides: TGCAGTGCTAGGGCCGGGACAAAGGCGACCGGGGAGCTGTTTTTT.

This clonotype came up many times. The rearrangement links TRBV3-1 to TRBJ1-2; D unresolved. Trimming cost V 6 bases and J 7 bases, with 12 bases left between them. Per the germline V gene, CDR1 is LGHDT and CDR2 is YNNKEL (reference sequence). The CDR3 has 12 residues. The CDR3 sequence is CASRTLDSGYTF. The CDR3 DNA reads TGTGCCAGCAGGACCTTAGATTCTGGCTACACCTTC.

The chain couples TRBV20-1 to TRBJ2-5; 8 bases line up with TRBD2. The CDR3 is 14 amino acids. Germline V gene lookup returns CDR1 DFQATT and CDR2 SNEGSKA (reference sequence). V lost 6 bases and J lost 5; bases outside the gene matches: 11. The DNA of the CDR3 is TGCAGTGCAAGAAGGAGCGGGAGAGCGGAGACCCAGTACTTC. Protein: CSARRSGRAETQYF.

The rearrangement links TRBV3-1 to TRBJ2-7; 9 bases map to TRBD1. J lost 4 bases, V lost 2 bases, and 3 bases had no gene match. The CDR3 covers 14 residues. CDR1 and CDR2 from the germline V gene are LGHDT and YNNKEL (reference sequence). Here the CDR3 reads CASSQTGGRYEQYF. The CDR3 coding sequence is TGTGCCAGCAGCCAAACAGGGGGCAGATACGAGCAGTACTTC.